This TCR beta chain was observed in a study of CD8+CD57+ T cells in acquired aplastic anemia (dated by TCRdb to 2016 to 2019). Background for the entire study: Extracted DNA from sorted CD4+ and CD8+ cells averaged about 3 ug, ranging from roughly 0.17 to 27.4 ug. CD8+CD57+ expansion was defined as frequency above the mean frequency observed in healthy subjects. What the work shows at the level of the full study, not this receptor alone: Patients and healthy controls showed no significant difference in CD8+ Simpson's diversity (P=0.060). Although 25 to 30 CD8+ CDR3 sequences were shared by patients and controls, these sequences appeared highly expressed in patients and within the immunodominant clones of patients.

Trimming leaves V shorter by 1 base and J shorter by 4 bases, with the junction holding 2 bases beyond the gene matches. From its cysteine to its phenylalanine, the CDR3 spans 14 amino acids. The only DNA kept is the CDR3, 42 bases in frame from the first base. Via the germline V gene, CDR1 is KGHDR and CDR2 SFDVKD. The patients picked for sequencing were ones in whom flow cytometry had shown an expansion of CD8+CD57+ cells. Every patient had severe acquired aplastic anemia, diagnosed using the International Study of Aplastic Anemia and Agranulocytosis and Camitta criteria. At the time blood was sampled, none of the patients had received any therapy. In the study, sorted CD4+ and CD8+ blood T cells from patients with severe aplastic anemia and from healthy subjects underwent deep sequencing of TCR repertoires. Patients were enrolled in the USA under clinicaltrials.gov protocols 00001620, 01623167, 00001397, 00071045, 00081523 and 00961064. Ficoll-Paque density gradient centrifugation was used to isolate peripheral blood mononuclear cells. Before DNA extraction, CD4+ and CD8+ T cells were sorted by FACS or by magnetic beads.

TCR beta VDJ combination and CDR3 sequence profiling used genomic DNA as the template. An Illumina HiSeq 2000 was the platform used for TCR repertoire sequencing. The original pipeline was this. TRBV/TRBJ rearrangement plots, CDR3 size and DJ length profiles, and Simpson's diversity index were used to assess repertoires. The immunodominant clone was defined as the most abundant DNA sequence in deep sequencing data. CDR3 amino acid sequences were screened for sharing across subjects and were compared with published repertoires and the VDJdb database. Through fastp at Q25 and MiXCR, TCRdb rebuilt clones from the public reads, retaining in-frame beta chains. All rows with the same CDR3 protein become a single entry with the most common DNA and genes. None of the V and J calls come from the authors' own analysis; TCRdb made them. This sample has 95,000 to 150,000 distinct CDR3 sequences in its table, and about 40% of those were observed once. Of the sample, over 2% falls within the top ten clones.

A note on this clonotype: Its binding antigen is unknown. Base-call qualities are not available, and no considerably larger clone is one nucleotide away.

The sequence is built from TRBV24-1 and TRBJ1-1; 7 nucleotides in the junction match TRBD1. The material sequenced was sorted CD4+, CD8+, or CD8+CD57+ T cells (not recorded which) from PBMCs. The clonotype was recovered from a human donor with aplastic anemia. The CDR3 reads CATSDFRGGTEAFF. The nucleotide sequence reads TGTGCCACCAGTGATTTCAGGGGGGGCACTGAAGCTTTCTTT.